Listed below are T cell receptor beta chains from one sample, sequenced in a study of blood T cell repertoires in COVID-19. Assay: immunoSEQ multiplex PCR; the TCRdb copy retains only in-frame clones and omits some. The data contain hundreds of thousands of clones, around 86% of them singletons. Material for sequencing was peripheral blood. These receptors originate from a man in his 60s who had recovered from COVID-19. CDR3s include the opening cysteine and the closing phenylalanine or tryptophan. D genes are given only for firm matches. For some rows the clone size is stated as once, few or many, or as a class when expanded; others skip it.

j_gene: TRBJ2-5; d_gene: .; v_gene: TRBV29-1; abundance: .; CDR3nt: TGCAGCGGGGTCGGGGGTTCGTACGAGACCCAGTACTTC; CDR3aa: CSGVGGSYETQYF
j_gene: TRBJ1-2; d_gene: TRBD1; v_gene: TRBV5-4; abundance: .; CDR3nt: TGTGCCAGCAGCTTGGGCGACAGGGGGACGGGAGGCTACACCTTC; CDR3aa: CASSLGDRGTGGYTF
j_gene: TRBJ2-5; d_gene: .; v_gene: TRBV7-9; abundance: .; CDR3nt: TGTGCCAGCAGCTTAGGTCGGGGAGAAGAGACCCAGTACTTC; CDR3aa: CASSLGRGEETQYF
j_gene: TRBJ2-7; d_gene: TRBD1; v_gene: TRBV28; abundance: .; CDR3nt: TGTGCCAGCAGTGTCCCGGGACAGTTCTACGAGCAGTACTTC; CDR3aa: CASSVPGQFYEQYF
j_gene: TRBJ2-7; d_gene: TRBD1; v_gene: TRBV2; abundance: .; CDR3nt: TGTGCCAGCAGAGCGGACAGGGGTCGGAACGAGCAGTACTTC; CDR3aa: CASRADRGRNEQYF
j_gene: TRBJ1-4; d_gene: .; v_gene: TRBV28; abundance: .; CDR3nt: TGTGCCAGCAGTGTCGGAGGGACGGCTAATGAAAAACTGTTTTTT; CDR3aa: CASSVGGTANEKLFF
j_gene: TRBJ2-7; d_gene: .; v_gene: TRBV6-5; abundance: .; CDR3nt: TGTGCCAGCAGCTTAGGGGGAGCCCCGCGGGAGTACTTC; CDR3aa: CASSLGGAPREYF
j_gene: TRBJ2-5; d_gene: .; v_gene: TRBV7-6; abundance: .; CDR3nt: TGTGCCAGCAGCTTGGGCGGGGAGAAGACCCAGTACTTC; CDR3aa: CASSLGGEKTQYF
j_gene: TRBJ2-5; d_gene: .; v_gene: TRBV11-1; abundance: .; CDR3nt: TGTGCCAGCAGCCCAAAAGAGACCCAGTACTTC; CDR3aa: CASSPKETQYF
j_gene: TRBJ1-2; d_gene: TRBD1; v_gene: TRBV11-2; abundance: .; CDR3nt: TGTGCCAGCAGCTTGGACAGGGGGCCAGTCCTGGGGGGCTACACCTTC; CDR3aa: CASSLDRGPVLGGYTF
j_gene: TRBJ1-5; d_gene: .; v_gene: TRBV30; abundance: .; CDR3nt: TGTGCCGGGGGGAGTCAAAATAGCAATCAGCCCCAGCATTTT; CDR3aa: CAGGSQNSNQPQHF
j_gene: TRBJ2-3; d_gene: .; v_gene: TRBV20-1; abundance: .; CDR3nt: TGCAGTGCTTGGACATCGAATACGCAGTATTTT; CDR3aa: CSAWTSNTQYF
j_gene: TRBJ1-2; d_gene: TRBD1; v_gene: TRBV28; abundance: .; CDR3nt: TGTGCCAGCAGTTACACAGGGGGGTTTAACTATGGCTACACCTTC; CDR3aa: CASSYTGGFNYGYTF
j_gene: TRBJ1-3; d_gene: .; v_gene: TRBV6-1; abundance: .; CDR3nt: TGTGCCAGCAGTGACCTAGAGGGAACCTCCGGAAACACCATATATTTT; CDR3aa: CASSDLEGTSGNTIYF
j_gene: TRBJ1-1; d_gene: .; v_gene: TRBV6-1; abundance: .; CDR3nt: TGTGCCAGCAGTGAGGAGGGCTCGACTGAAGCTTTCTTT; CDR3aa: CASSEEGSTEAFF
j_gene: TRBJ2-1; d_gene: TRBD2; v_gene: TRBV6-2/TRBV6-3; abundance: .; CDR3nt: TGTGCCAGCAGTCACGGAGGGACTAGCGGGGACCACAATGAGCAGTTCTTC; CDR3aa: CASSHGGTSGDHNEQFF
j_gene: TRBJ1-3; d_gene: .; v_gene: TRBV6-5; abundance: .; CDR3nt: TGTGCCAGCAGTTACTCCGGGTCAGAACCAATATATTTT; CDR3aa: CASSYSGSEPIYF
j_gene: TRBJ2-1; d_gene: TRBD2; v_gene: TRBV7-3; abundance: once; CDR3nt: TGTGCCAGCAGCTTTACGGGGACTACCAATGAGCAGTTCTTC; CDR3aa: CASSFTGTTNEQFF
j_gene: TRBJ1-2; d_gene: .; v_gene: TRBV21-1; abundance: .; CDR3nt: TGTGCCAGCAGCAAACTCACCTCCTCGGAGGGGAAAAGATATGGCTACACCTTC; CDR3aa: CASSKLTSSEGKRYGYTF
j_gene: TRBJ2-5; d_gene: TRBD2; v_gene: TRBV3-1/TRBV3-2; abundance: .; CDR3nt: TGTGCCAGCAGCCAAGTCGGGGGGGGCCTCTCCCAATACTTC; CDR3aa: CASSQVGGGLSQYF
j_gene: TRBJ1-2; d_gene: .; v_gene: TRBV6-5; abundance: .; CDR3nt: TGTGCCAGCAGCCCGGTGGAGGGGGGCTACACCTTC; CDR3aa: CASSPVEGGYTF
j_gene: TRBJ2-7; d_gene: TRBD2; v_gene: TRBV7-9; abundance: .; CDR3nt: TGTGCCAGCAGCCCCCCGGGGGGCTCCTACGAGCAGTACTTC; CDR3aa: CASSPPGGSYEQYF
j_gene: TRBJ2-3; d_gene: TRBD2; v_gene: TRBV5-4; abundance: .; CDR3nt: TGTGCCAGCAGCTTAATTGCTGCGGGAGCTGGTACAGATACGCAGTATTTT; CDR3aa: CASSLIAAGAGTDTQYF
j_gene: TRBJ2-1; d_gene: .; v_gene: TRBV19; abundance: .; CDR3nt: TGTGCCAGTAGTTTCAGCTCCTACAATGAGCAGTTCTTC; CDR3aa: CASSFSSYNEQFF
j_gene: TRBJ2-7; d_gene: .; v_gene: TRBV6-6; abundance: .; CDR3nt: TGTGCCAGCAGGGACATTTTCTCCTACGAGCAGTACTTC; CDR3aa: CASRDIFSYEQYF
j_gene: TRBJ1-1; d_gene: .; v_gene: TRBV10-3; abundance: .; CDR3nt: TGTGCCATCAGTGAGCCGGGCGGGCGAGGGGGCACTGAAGCTTTCTTT; CDR3aa: CAISEPGGRGGTEAFF
j_gene: TRBJ2-1; d_gene: .; v_gene: TRBV9; abundance: .; CDR3nt: TGTGCCAGCAGCGTAGTTGGGAGCTCCTACAATGAGCAGTTCTTC; CDR3aa: CASSVVGSSYNEQFF
j_gene: TRBJ1-2; d_gene: TRBD1; v_gene: TRBV28; abundance: once; CDR3nt: TGTGCCAGCAAACTTGCCGGGACAGGATCTGACTACACCTTC; CDR3aa: CASKLAGTGSDYTF
j_gene: TRBJ2-1; d_gene: TRBD2; v_gene: TRBV5-1; abundance: .; CDR3nt: TGCGCCAGCAGTTCTACCGGGACTAGCTTTAGTTGGAATGAGCAGTTCTTC; CDR3aa: CASSSTGTSFSWNEQFF
j_gene: TRBJ2-4; d_gene: TRBD2; v_gene: TRBV3-1/TRBV3-2; abundance: .; CDR3nt: TGTGCCAGCAGCCAAGACGGGGGGGCTCTAGCCAAAAACATTCAGTACTTC; CDR3aa: CASSQDGGALAKNIQYF
j_gene: TRBJ2-1; d_gene: .; v_gene: TRBV11-1; abundance: .; CDR3nt: TGTGCCAGCAGCTCCTCTGAGCAGTTCTTC; CDR3aa: CASSSSEQFF
j_gene: TRBJ2-3; d_gene: TRBD2; v_gene: TRBV9; abundance: .; CDR3nt: TGTGCCAGCAGCACTACTAGCGGGAGGCCGGATACGCAGTATTTT; CDR3aa: CASSTTSGRPDTQYF
j_gene: TRBJ2-7; d_gene: TRBD1; v_gene: TRBV15; abundance: .; CDR3nt: TGTGCCACCAGCAGCTACCAGGGGGCGAGGCACGAGCAGTACTTC; CDR3aa: CATSSYQGARHEQYF
j_gene: TRBJ2-7; d_gene: .; v_gene: TRBV9; abundance: .; CDR3nt: TGTGCCAGCAGCGTCGCCCCGAAGTCGGGAGAGCAGTACTTC; CDR3aa: CASSVAPKSGEQYF
j_gene: TRBJ1-6; d_gene: .; v_gene: TRBV7-3; abundance: .; CDR3nt: TGTGCCAGCAGCGAGCGGGGGGGATTATCACCCCTCCACTTT; CDR3aa: CASSERGGLSPLHF
j_gene: TRBJ2-5; d_gene: TRBD1; v_gene: TRBV7-9; abundance: .; CDR3nt: TGTGCCAGCAGTAGACAGGGGGCGTTTATAGTCGGGCAAGAGACCCAGTACTTC; CDR3aa: CASSRQGAFIVGQETQYF
j_gene: TRBJ2-3; d_gene: .; v_gene: TRBV3-1/TRBV3-2; abundance: .; CDR3nt: TGTGCCAGCAGCCGCGGAAAGAGTGGGGGGATTCGGGATACGCAGTATTTT; CDR3aa: CASSRGKSGGIRDTQYF
j_gene: TRBJ2-7; d_gene: .; v_gene: TRBV5-6; abundance: .; CDR3nt: TGTGCCAGCAGCCGCGAGGAGGAGCAGTACTTC; CDR3aa: CASSREEEQYF
j_gene: TRBJ2-5; d_gene: TRBD2; v_gene: TRBV3-1/TRBV3-2; abundance: .; CDR3nt: TGTGCCAGCAGCCAAGATTTGCCAGCCGTGAGGGCGGGGGGGCCCCAAGAGACCCAGTACTTC; CDR3aa: CASSQDLPAVRAGGPQETQYF
j_gene: TRBJ2-3; d_gene: TRBD2; v_gene: TRBV29-1; abundance: .; CDR3nt: TGCAGCGTCAGACGACTAGCGGGGATCACAGATACGCAGTATTTT; CDR3aa: CSVRRLAGITDTQYF
j_gene: TRBJ2-7; d_gene: .; v_gene: TRBV11-1; abundance: once; CDR3nt: TGTGCCAGCAGCAACGGACAGACAAAATACGAGCAGTACTTC; CDR3aa: CASSNGQTKYEQYF
j_gene: TRBJ2-7; d_gene: TRBD1; v_gene: TRBV18; abundance: .; CDR3nt: TGTGCCAGCTCACCGGGACAGACCACCTACGAGCAGTACTTC; CDR3aa: CASSPGQTTYEQYF
j_gene: TRBJ1-1; d_gene: .; v_gene: TRBV4-1; abundance: .; CDR3nt: TGCGCCAGCAGCCGCGAAGACACGGGATCGGCTGAAGCTTTCTTT; CDR3aa: CASSREDTGSAEAFF
j_gene: TRBJ1-2; d_gene: TRBD1; v_gene: TRBV19; abundance: .; CDR3nt: TGTGCCAGTAGTGTTACAGGGGTCTATGGCTACACCTTC; CDR3aa: CASSVTGVYGYTF
j_gene: TRBJ2-1; d_gene: TRBD2; v_gene: TRBV6-2/TRBV6-3; abundance: once; CDR3nt: TGTGCCAGCAGTACGACCGGGACTAGCTATGAGCAGTTCTTC; CDR3aa: CASSTTGTSYEQFF
j_gene: TRBJ2-3; d_gene: TRBD2; v_gene: TRBV7-9; abundance: .; CDR3nt: TGTGCCAGCAGCTTAGGTCGAGCGGGAGGAACAGATACGCAGTATTTT; CDR3aa: CASSLGRAGGTDTQYF
j_gene: TRBJ2-7; d_gene: .; v_gene: TRBV29-1; abundance: once; CDR3nt: TGCAGCGTGAGCGACTTCCTAAGTCCCTACGAGCAGTACTTC; CDR3aa: CSVSDFLSPYEQYF
j_gene: TRBJ2-7; d_gene: TRBD2; v_gene: TRBV7-2; abundance: .; CDR3nt: TGTGCCAGCAGCTTAGGGCTTGCGGGGGGCTCCGAGCAGTACTTC; CDR3aa: CASSLGLAGGSEQYF
j_gene: TRBJ1-3; d_gene: .; v_gene: TRBV21-1; abundance: .; CDR3nt: TGTGCCAGCAGCAAAGACAGGGGGGGAAACACCATATATTTT; CDR3aa: CASSKDRGGNTIYF
j_gene: TRBJ1-5; d_gene: .; v_gene: TRBV6-5; abundance: .; CDR3nt: TGTGCCAGCAGTTACTCTTACGGACTCAATCAGCCCCAGCATTTT; CDR3aa: CASSYSYGLNQPQHF